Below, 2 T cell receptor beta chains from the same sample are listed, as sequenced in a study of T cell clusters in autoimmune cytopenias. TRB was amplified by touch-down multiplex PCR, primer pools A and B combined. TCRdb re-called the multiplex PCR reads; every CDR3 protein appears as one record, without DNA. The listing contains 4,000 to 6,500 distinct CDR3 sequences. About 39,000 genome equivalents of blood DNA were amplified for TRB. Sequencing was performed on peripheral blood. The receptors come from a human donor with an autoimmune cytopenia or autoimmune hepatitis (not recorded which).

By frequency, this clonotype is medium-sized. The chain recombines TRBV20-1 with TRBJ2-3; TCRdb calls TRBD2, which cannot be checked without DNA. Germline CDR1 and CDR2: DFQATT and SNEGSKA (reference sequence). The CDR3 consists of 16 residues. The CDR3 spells CSARRLAGGPTDTQYF.

This chain's CDR3 is CSALGQGDNQPQHF. The V and J genes are TRBV20-1 and TRBJ1-5; no DNA is available, so the TRBD1 call from TCRdb remains unchecked. CDR3 length equals 14 residues. Germline V CDR1 and CDR2: DFQATT, SNEGSKA (reference sequence).